The T cell receptor beta chain under discussion was sequenced for a study of T cells expressing NK-cell markers. General observations from the study: Where several donors were concerned, these clonotypes also led the CD3+CD56-NKG2C+ fraction. HCMV specificity of expanded NKG2C+ T cell clones remained unclear.

For this clonotype: Antigen unknown.

It was by 5'RACE template switching with UMIs that TCR beta cDNA was made. TCRdb reprocessed the 5' RACE reads and reports one entry per CDR3 protein, with no DNA. The sample's table shows 150,000 or so distinct CDR3 sequences. This sequence originates from a woman between 18 and 69 years old in good health. Sequencing was done on a sample of blood T cells: a sorted CD56 or NKG2C T cell subset, CD4+ or CD8+ T cells, or bulk PBMC T cells (not recorded which).

The CDR3 spells CSAERLAGPGDTQYF. The chain uses TRBV20-1 and TRBJ2-3; there is no DNA to check the TCRdb D call of TRBD2. Germline V lookup: CDR1 DFQATT, CDR2 SNEGSKA (reference sequence). The CDR3 loop spans 15 amino acids.